This TCR beta chain was retrieved from a study of CD8 T cells in ankylosing spondylitis. For TCR beta, libraries came from quantitative 5'-RACE with molecular barcodes. A single record per CDR3 protein comes from TCRdb applying MiXCR to the 5' RACE reads. The sample shows about 130,000 distinct CDR3 sequences, about an eighth of them seen only once. Study-level findings and limits: Disease-linked clones, CD8+, were relatively rare in peripheral blood. Matched ankylosing spondylitis synovial fluid reportedly contained a significantly enriched population of disease-linked clones.

The germline CDR1 and CDR2 sequences are DFQATT and SNEGSKA (reference sequence). The CDR3 covers 13 residues. Trimming removed 2 bases at V and 1 base at J, with 7 bases between. Ten or more counts support this clonotype. The target antigen is unknown. The sequenced material came from blood, either unsorted or a sorted T cell fraction (not recorded which). The source is a female donor with ankylosing spondylitis or in good health (not recorded which). The chain uses TRBV20-1 and TRBJ2-3; D call uncertain. The CDR3 DNA is TGCAGTGCTAGACGGGTCGGCACAGATACGCAGTATTTT. The encoded protein is CSARRVGTDTQYF.